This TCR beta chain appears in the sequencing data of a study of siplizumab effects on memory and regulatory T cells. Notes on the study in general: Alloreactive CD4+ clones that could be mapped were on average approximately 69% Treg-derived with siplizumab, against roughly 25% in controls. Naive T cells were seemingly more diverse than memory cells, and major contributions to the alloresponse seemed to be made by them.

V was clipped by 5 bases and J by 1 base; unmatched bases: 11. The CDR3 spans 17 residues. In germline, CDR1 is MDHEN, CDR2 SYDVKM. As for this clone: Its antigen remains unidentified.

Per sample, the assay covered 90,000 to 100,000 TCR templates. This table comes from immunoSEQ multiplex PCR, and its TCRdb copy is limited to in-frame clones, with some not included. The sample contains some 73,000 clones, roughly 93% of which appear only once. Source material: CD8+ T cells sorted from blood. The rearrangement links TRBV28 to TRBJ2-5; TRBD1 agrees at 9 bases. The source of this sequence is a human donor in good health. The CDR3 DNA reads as TGTGCCAGCAGTGCAATTGGACAGGGGAGGCCCCAAGAGACCCAGTACTTC. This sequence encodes CASSAIGQGRPQETQYF. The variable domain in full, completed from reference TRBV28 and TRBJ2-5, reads DVKVTQSSRYLVKRTGEKVFLECVQDMDHENMFWYRQDPGLGLRLIYFSYDVKMKEKGDIPEGYSVSREKKERFSLILESASTNQTSMYLCASSAIGQGRPQETQYFGPGTRLLVL.